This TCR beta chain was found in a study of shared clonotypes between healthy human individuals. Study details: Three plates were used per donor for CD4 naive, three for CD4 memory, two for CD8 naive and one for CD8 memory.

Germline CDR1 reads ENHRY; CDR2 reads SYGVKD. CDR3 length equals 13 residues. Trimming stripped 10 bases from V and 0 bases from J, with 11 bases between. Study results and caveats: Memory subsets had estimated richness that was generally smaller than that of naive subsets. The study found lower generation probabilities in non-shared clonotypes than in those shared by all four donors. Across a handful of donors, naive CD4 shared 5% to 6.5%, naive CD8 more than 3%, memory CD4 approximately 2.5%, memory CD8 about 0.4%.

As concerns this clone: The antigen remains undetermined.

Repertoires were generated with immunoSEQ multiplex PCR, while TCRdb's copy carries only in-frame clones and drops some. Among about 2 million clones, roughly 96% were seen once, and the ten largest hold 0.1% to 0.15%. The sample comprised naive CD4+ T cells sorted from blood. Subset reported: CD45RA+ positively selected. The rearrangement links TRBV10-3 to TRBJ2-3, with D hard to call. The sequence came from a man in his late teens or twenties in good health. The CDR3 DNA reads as TGTGCCACCTGGACCCCTAGCACAGATACGCAGTATTTT. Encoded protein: CATWTPSTDTQYF.